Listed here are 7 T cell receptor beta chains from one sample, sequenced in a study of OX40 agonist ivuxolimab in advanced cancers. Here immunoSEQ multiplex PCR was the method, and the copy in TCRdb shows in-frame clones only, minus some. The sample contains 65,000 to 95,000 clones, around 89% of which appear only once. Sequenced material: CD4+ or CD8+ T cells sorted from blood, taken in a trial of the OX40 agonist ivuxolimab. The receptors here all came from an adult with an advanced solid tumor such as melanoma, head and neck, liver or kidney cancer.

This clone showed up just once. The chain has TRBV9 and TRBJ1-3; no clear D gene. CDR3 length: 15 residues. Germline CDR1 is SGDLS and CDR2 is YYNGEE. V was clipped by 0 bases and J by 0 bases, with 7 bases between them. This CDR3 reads CASSVAPSSGNTIYF. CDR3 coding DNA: TGTGCCAGCAGCGTAGCCCCCTCCTCTGGAAACACCATATATTTT.

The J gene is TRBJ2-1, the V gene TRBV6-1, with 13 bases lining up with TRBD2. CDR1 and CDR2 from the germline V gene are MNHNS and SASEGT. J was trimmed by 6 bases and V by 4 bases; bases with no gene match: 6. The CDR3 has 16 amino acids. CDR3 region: CASSVQGLAGLNEQFF. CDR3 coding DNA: TGTGCCAGCAGTGTACAGGGACTAGCGGGGCTCAATGAGCAGTTCTTC.

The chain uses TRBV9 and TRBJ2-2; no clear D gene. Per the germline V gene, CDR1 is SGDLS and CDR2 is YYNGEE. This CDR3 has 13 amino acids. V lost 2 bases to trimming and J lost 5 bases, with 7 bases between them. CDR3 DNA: TGTGCCAGCAGCGTTAGTATAACCGGGGAGCTGTTTTTT. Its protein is CASSVSITGELFF.

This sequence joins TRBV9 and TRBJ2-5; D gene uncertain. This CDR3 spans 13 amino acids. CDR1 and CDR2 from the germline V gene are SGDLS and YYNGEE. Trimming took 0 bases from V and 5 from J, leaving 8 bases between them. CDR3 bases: TGTGCCAGCAGCGTAGGTGGAGTGGAGACCCAGTACTTC. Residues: CASSVGGVETQYF.

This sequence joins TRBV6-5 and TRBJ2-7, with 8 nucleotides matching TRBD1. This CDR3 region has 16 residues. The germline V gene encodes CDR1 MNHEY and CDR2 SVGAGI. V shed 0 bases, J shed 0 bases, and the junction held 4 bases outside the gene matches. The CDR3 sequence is CASSYSTGQVSYEQYF. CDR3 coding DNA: TGTGCCAGCAGTTACTCCACGGGACAGGTCTCCTACGAGCAGTACTTC.

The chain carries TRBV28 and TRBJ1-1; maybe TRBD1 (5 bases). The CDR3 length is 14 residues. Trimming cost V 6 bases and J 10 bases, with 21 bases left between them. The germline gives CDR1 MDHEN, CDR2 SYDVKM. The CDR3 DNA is TGTGCCAGCAGCTCCAGGGTTTATGGGCTACGAGCTTTCTTT. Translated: CASSSRVYGLRAFF.

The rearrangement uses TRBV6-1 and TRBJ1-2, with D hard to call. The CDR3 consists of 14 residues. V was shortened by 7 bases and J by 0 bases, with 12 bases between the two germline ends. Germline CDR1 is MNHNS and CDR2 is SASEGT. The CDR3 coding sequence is TGTGCCAGCACCCTTTCGACACCTAACTATGGCTACACCTTC. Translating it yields CASTLSTPNYGYTF.